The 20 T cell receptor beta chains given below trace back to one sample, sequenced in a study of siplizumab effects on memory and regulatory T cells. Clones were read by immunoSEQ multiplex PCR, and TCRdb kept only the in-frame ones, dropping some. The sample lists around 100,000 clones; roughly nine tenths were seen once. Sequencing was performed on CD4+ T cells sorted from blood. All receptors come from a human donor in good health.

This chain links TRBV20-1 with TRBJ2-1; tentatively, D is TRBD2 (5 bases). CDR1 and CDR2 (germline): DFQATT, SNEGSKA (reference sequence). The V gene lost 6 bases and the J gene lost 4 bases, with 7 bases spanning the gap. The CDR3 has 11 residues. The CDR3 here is CSALAYNEQFF. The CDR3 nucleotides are TGCAGTGCCCTAGCTTACAATGAGCAGTTCTTC.

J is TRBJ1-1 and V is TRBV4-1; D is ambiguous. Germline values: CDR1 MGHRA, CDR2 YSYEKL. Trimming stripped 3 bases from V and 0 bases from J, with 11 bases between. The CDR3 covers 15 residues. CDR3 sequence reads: CASSQAGHMNTEAFF. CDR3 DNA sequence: TGCGCCAGCAGCCAGGCGGGCCATATGAACACTGAAGCTTTCTTT.

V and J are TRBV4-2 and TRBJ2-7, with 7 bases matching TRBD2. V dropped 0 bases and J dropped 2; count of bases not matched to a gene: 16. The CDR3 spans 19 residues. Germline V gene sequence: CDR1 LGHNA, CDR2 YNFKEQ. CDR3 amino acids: CASSQDGRAAGISPYEQYF. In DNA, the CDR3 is TGTGCCAGCAGCCAAGACGGACGAGCAGCGGGAATATCCCCCTACGAGCAGTACTTC.

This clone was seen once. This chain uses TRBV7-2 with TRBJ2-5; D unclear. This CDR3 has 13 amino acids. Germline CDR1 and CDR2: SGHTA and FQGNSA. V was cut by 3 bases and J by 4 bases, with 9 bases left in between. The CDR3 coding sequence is TGTGCCAGCAGCTTGGTGTGGGGAGAGACCCAGTACTTC. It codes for CASSLVWGETQYF.

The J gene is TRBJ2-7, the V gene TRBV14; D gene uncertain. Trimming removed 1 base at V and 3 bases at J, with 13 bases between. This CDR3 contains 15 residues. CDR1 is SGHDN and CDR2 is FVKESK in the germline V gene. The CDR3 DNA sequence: TGTGCCAGCAGCCAAGCGATGCCCGGGTACTACGAGCAGTACTTC. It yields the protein CASSQAMPGYYEQYF. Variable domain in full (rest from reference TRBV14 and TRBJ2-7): EAGVTQFPSHSVIEKGQTVTLRCDPISGHDNLYWYRRVMGKEIKFLLHFVKESKQDESGMPNNRFLAERTGGTYSTLKVQPAELEDSGVYFCASSQAMPGYYEQYFGPGTRLTVT.

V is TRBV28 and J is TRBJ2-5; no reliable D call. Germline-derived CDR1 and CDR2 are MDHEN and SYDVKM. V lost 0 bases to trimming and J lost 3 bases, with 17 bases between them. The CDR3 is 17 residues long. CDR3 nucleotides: TGTGCCAGCAGTTTATGGTCAGTCCAACCGTCTAAAGAGACCCAGTACTTC. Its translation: CASSLWSVQPSKETQYF.

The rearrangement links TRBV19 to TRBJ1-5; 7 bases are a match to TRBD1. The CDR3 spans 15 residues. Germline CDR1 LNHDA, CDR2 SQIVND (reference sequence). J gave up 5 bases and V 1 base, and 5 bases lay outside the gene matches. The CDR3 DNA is TGTGCCAGTAGTATAGCCCGAGACAGGGATCAGCCCCAGCATTTT. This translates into CASSIARDRDQPQHF.

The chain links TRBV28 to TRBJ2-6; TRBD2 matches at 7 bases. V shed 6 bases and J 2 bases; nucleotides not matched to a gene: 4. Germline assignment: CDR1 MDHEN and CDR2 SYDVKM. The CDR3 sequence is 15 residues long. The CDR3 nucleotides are TGTGCCAGCAGATCGGGAGGAACTGGGGCCAACGTCCTGACTTTC. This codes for CASRSGGTGANVLTF.

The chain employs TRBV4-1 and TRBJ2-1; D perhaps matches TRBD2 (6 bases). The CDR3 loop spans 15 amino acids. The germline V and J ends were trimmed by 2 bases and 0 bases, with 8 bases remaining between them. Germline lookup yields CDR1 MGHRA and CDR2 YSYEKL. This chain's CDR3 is CASSQLGSSYNEQFF. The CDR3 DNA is TGCGCCAGCAGCCAACTCGGGAGCTCCTACAATGAGCAGTTCTTC.

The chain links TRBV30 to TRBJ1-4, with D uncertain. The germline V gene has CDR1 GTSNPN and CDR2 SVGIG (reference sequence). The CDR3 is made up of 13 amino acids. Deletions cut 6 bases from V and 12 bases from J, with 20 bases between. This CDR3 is CACQPGLSAELFF. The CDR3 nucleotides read TGTGCCTGCCAGCCGGGCCTCTCTGCGGAACTGTTTTTT. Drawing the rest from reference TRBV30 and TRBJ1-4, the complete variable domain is SQTIHQWPATLVQPVGSPLSLECTVEGTSNPNLYWYRQAAGRGLQLLFYSVGIGQISSEVPQNLSASRPQDRQFILSSKKLLLSDSGFYLCACQPGLSAELFFGSGTQLSVL.

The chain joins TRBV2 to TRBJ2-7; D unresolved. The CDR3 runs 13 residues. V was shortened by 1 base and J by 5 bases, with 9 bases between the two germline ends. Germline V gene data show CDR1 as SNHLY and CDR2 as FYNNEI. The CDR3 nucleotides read TGTGCCAGCAGTGAAGGGGGAAACCACGAGCAGTACTTC. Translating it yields CASSEGGNHEQYF.

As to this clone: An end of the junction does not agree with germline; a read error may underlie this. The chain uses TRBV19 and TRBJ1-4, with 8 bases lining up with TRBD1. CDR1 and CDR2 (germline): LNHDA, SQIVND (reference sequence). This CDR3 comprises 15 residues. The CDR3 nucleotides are TGTGCCAGTAGTGCACAGGGGGGATCTAATGAAAATCTGTTTTTT. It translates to CASSAQGGSNENLFF.

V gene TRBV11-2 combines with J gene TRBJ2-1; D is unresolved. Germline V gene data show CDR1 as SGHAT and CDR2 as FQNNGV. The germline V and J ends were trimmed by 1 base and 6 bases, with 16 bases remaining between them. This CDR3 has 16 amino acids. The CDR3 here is CASSLGLGRQGNEQFF. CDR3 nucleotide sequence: TGTGCCAGCAGCTTAGGCTTGGGTAGGCAAGGCAATGAGCAGTTCTTC.

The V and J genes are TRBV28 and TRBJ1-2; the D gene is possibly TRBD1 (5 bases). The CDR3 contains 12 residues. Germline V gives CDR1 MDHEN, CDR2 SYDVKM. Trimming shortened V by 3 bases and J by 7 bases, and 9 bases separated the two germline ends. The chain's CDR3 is CASSLGTSGYTF. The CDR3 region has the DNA TGTGCCAGCAGTTTGGGGACTTCTGGCTACACCTTC.

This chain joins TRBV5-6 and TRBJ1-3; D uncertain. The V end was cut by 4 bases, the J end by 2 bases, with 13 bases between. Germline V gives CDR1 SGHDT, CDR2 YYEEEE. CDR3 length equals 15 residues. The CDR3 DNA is TGTGCCAGCAGCCTTGCTGTGGCGGCTGGAAACACCATATATTTT. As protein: CASSLAVAAGNTIYF. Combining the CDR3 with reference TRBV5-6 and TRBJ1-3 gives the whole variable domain DAGVTQSPTHLIKTRGQQVTLRCSPKSGHDTVSWYQQALGQGPQFIFQYYEEEERQRGNFPDRFSGHQFPNYSSELNVNALLLGDSALYLCASSLAVAAGNTIYFGEGSWLTVV.

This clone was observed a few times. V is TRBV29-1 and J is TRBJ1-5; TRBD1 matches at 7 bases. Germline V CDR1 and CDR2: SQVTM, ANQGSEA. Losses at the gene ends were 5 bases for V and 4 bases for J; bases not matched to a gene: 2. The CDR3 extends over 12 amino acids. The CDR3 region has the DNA TGCAGCGTTAAGGGACAGAATCAGCCCCAGCATTTT. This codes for CSVKGQNQPQHF.

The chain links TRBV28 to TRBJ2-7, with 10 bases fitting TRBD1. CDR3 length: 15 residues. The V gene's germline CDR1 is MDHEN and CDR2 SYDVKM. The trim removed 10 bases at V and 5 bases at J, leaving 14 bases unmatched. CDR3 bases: TGTGCCACCTACTCGCGGGACAGGGGTCATCACGAGCAGTACTTC. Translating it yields CATYSRDRGHHEQYF.

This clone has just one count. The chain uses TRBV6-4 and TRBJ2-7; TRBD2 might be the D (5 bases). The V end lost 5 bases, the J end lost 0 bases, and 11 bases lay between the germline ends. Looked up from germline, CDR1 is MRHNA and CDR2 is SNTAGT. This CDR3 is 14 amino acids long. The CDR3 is CASSRKGSSYEQYF. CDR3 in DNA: TGTGCCAGCAGTCGTAAAGGGAGCTCCTACGAGCAGTACTTC.

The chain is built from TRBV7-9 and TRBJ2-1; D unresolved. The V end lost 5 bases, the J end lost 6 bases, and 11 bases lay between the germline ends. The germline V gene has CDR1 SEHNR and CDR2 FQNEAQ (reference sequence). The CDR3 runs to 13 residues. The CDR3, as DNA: TGTGCCAGCAGCCGTTCGTCTAGCAATGAGCAGTTCTTC. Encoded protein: CASSRSSSNEQFF.

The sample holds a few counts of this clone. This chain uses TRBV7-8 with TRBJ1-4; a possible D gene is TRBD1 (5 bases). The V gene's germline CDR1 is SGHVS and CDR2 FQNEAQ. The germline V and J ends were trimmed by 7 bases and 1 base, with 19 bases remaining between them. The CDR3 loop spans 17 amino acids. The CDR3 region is CASTERGTQRTNEKLFF. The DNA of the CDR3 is TGTGCCAGCACCGAACGAGGGACCCAACGAACTAATGAAAAACTGTTTTTT.